These T cell receptor beta chains were read from a single sample in a study of identical twins. Via MiXCR, TCRdb re-called the 5' RACE reads, giving one row per CDR3 protein. The data show 150,000 or so distinct CDR3 sequences, with under 4.5% seen just once and 8% to 8.5% held by the top ten. The sequenced sample was memory T cells sorted from blood. The source of these receptors is a man between 18 and 29 years old in good health. The CDR3 runs from the conserved cysteine through the conserved F or W. A D gene is named only where the DNA matches it firmly. Not all rows give a size; the values are once, few, many and, for expanded clones, a class.

V gene	D gene	clone size	J gene	CDR3 DNA	CDR3 protein
TRBV6-5	NA	many	TRBJ2-2	TGTGCCAGCAGTTACGAAAGCGACGGGGAGCTGTTTTTT	CASSYESDGELFF
TRBV2	TRBD1	many	TRBJ2-3	TGTGCCAGCAGTTCTTTCCGGACAGGGGGAAAGGATTTT	CASSSFRTGGKDF
TRBV7-8	NA	few	TRBJ1-6	TGTGCCAGCAGCAACGGACTAACCCTCCACTTT	CASSNGLTLHF
TRBV9	TRBD2	NA	TRBJ2-3	TGTGCCAGCAGCGTAGCTCCGGGGCTAGCGGGCACAGATACGCAGTATTTT	CASSVAPGLAGTDTQYF
TRBV30	NA	NA	TRBJ1-3	TGTGCCTGGAGTCAGGCAGGGCGCTCAGGAAACACCATATATTTT	CAWSQAGRSGNTIYF
TRBV29-1	TRBD1	many	TRBJ2-3	TGCAGCGCCAGACAGGGGGCCTCAGATACGCAGTATTTT	CSARQGASDTQYF
TRBV7-2	NA	medium-sized	TRBJ2-3	TGTGCCAGCAGCTTACTTGGACAGACAGATACGCAGTATTTT	CASSLLGQTDTQYF
TRBV5-1	TRBD2	many	TRBJ2-5	TGCGCCAGCAGCCCCGGACTAGCGGGAGCTGAGACCCAGTACTTC	CASSPGLAGAETQYF
TRBV9	TRBD2	many	TRBJ2-3	TGTGCCAGCAGCGTAGGGCCACTAGCGGGAGGGCCGGATACGCAGTATTTT	CASSVGPLAGGPDTQYF
TRBV5-1	TRBD1	many	TRBJ2-2	TGCGCCAGCAGTTCACAGGGGAAGGACACCGGGGAGCTGTTTTTT	CASSSQGKDTGELFF
TRBV5-6	NA	many	TRBJ2-1	TGTGCCAGCAGCTTGGAGGGGGGGCAGTTCTTC	CASSLEGGQFF
TRBV5-1	NA	many	TRBJ1-3	TGCGCCAGCAGCGACCCGACAGCCTCTGGAAACACCATATATTTT	CASSDPTASGNTIYF
TRBV4-2	TRBD2	many	TRBJ2-2	TGTGCCAGCAGCCAGGAGACGCTAGCGGGAGCTACCGGGGAGCTGTTTTTT	CASSQETLAGATGELFF
TRBV28	TRBD1	many	TRBJ1-6	TGTGCCAGCAGAACGACAGGGGTCCAGCGGAGTTCACCCCTCCACTTT	CASRTTGVQRSSPLHF
TRBV12-3/TRBV12-4	NA	many	TRBJ2-5	TGTGCCAGCAGCTCCGAGGACAGAAAGGAGACCCAGTACTTC	CASSSEDRKETQYF
TRBV20-1	TRBD1	many	TRBJ1-5	TGCAGTGCTAGTGGGACAGGGGGTGGGCCCCAGCATTTT	CSASGTGGGPQHF
TRBV6-1	NA	few	TRBJ2-1	TGTGCCAGCAGTGAGTCCGGGACGCACAATGAGCAGTTCTTC	CASSESGTHNEQFF
TRBV11-2	NA	many	TRBJ2-1	TGTGCCAGCAGCTTAGATTCCGGGGGCCCAGGCTATGAGCAGTTCTTC	CASSLDSGGPGYEQFF
TRBV12-3/TRBV12-4	TRBD1	many	TRBJ1-1	TGTGCCAGCAGACGAAACGCCGGGACAGAAAACACTGAAGCTTTCTTT	CASRRNAGTENTEAFF
TRBV19	TRBD1	NA	TRBJ2-2	TGTGCCAGTAGTTTCGGGACAGGGCCCGGGGAGCTGTTTTTT	CASSFGTGPGELFF
TRBV28	NA	few	TRBJ1-1	TGTGCCACCACTTTGAACACTGAAGCTTTCTTT	CATTLNTEAFF
TRBV11-1	TRBD1	many	TRBJ2-7	TGTGCCAGCAGCTTACCGGGACAGGGACACGAGCAGTACTTC	CASSLPGQGHEQYF
TRBV20-1	NA	many	TRBJ1-5	TGCAGTGGATCACCGGGACATCCGAATCAGCCCCAGCATTTT	CSGSPGHPNQPQHF
TRBV24-1	TRBD1	NA	TRBJ1-2	TGTGCCACCAGCCAGGGGGCGAGGGGCTACACCTTC	CATSQGARGYTF
TRBV5-1	NA	many	TRBJ2-1	TGCGCCAGCAGCTTGGTGCTAGGAGGTGAGCAGTTCTTC	CASSLVLGGEQFF
TRBV24-1	NA	many	TRBJ2-1	TGTGCCACCAGTGACCCGGGTAGAGCGGAGGCGTACAATGAGCAGTTCTTC	CATSDPGRAEAYNEQFF
TRBV10-3	NA	many	TRBJ1-6	TGTGCCATCAGGAAAACAGGAGATAATTCACCCCTCCACTTT	CAIRKTGDNSPLHF
TRBV5-1	TRBD2	many	TRBJ2-3	TGCGCCAGCAGCTTGGATTACGGCGGGAGTGGAGATACGCAGTATTTT	CASSLDYGGSGDTQYF
TRBV5-1	TRBD1	many	TRBJ1-2	TGCGCCAGCACCCCCGACAGGGAGAGCTATGGCTACACCTTC	CASTPDRESYGYTF
TRBV6-1	NA	many	TRBJ1-6	TGTGCCAGCACCCCGAACGATAATTCACCCCTCCACTTT	CASTPNDNSPLHF
TRBV5-8	NA	NA	TRBJ1-3	TGTGCCAGCAGCTTGAATGGGGGTGGAAACACCATATATTTT	CASSLNGGGNTIYF
TRBV20-1	TRBD1	many	TRBJ2-7	TGCAGTGCTACCGGGACAGGATACTACGAGCAGTACTTC	CSATGTGYYEQYF
TRBV5-6	TRBD1	many	TRBJ2-6	TGTGCCAGCAGCCCGACAGGGAACGTCCTGACTTTC	CASSPTGNVLTF
TRBV7-9	TRBD1	NA	TRBJ2-3	TGTGACAGCAGCTTTGGTTCCTGGACAGGGGTTACAGATACGCAGTATTTT	CDSSFGSWTGVTDTQYF
TRBV12-3/TRBV12-4	NA	many	TRBJ1-6	TGTGCCAGCAAGAGCTCCTATAATTCACCCCTCCACTTT	CASKSSYNSPLHF
TRBV7-3	TRBD2	many	TRBJ2-1	TGTGCCAGCAGCCCCCTGGGACTAGTCGGTTACAATGAGCAGTTCTTC	CASSPLGLVGYNEQFF
TRBV29-1	NA	many	TRBJ2-3	TGCAGCGTCGCCATTAGTGCAGATACGCAGTATTTT	CSVAISADTQYF
TRBV5-1	TRBD2	many	TRBJ2-5	TGCGCCAGCAGCGGCGGACTAGCGGGAGGAAACCAAGAGACCCAGTACTTC	CASSGGLAGGNQETQYF
TRBV12-3/TRBV12-4	NA	many	TRBJ2-3	TGTGCCAGCAGTCCTCGCGGCACAGATACGCAGTATTTT	CASSPRGTDTQYF
TRBV10-3	NA	many	TRBJ2-1	TGTGCCATCAGTGATGGGGCAGGGGGCTCGGCTAGCGGTAGGAGCTCCTACAATGAGCAGTTCTTC	CAISDGAGGSASGRSSYNEQFF
TRBV2	NA	many	TRBJ1-1	TGTGCCAGCACCCGGATAGGGTACACTGAAGCTTTCTTT	CASTRIGYTEAFF
TRBV10-2	NA	many	TRBJ1-5	TGCGCCAGCGGAGCAGGATCCCCTTACCAGCCCCAGCATTTT	CASGAGSPYQPQHF
TRBV28	NA	many	TRBJ1-1	TGTGCCAGCAGCCTGGGAGGGGGGAGGACTGAAGCTTTCTTT	CASSLGGGRTEAFF
TRBV10-3	TRBD2	many	TRBJ2-2	TGTGCCATCAGCGGGGGACTAGCGGGGACCGGGGAGCTGTTTTTT	CAISGGLAGTGELFF
TRBV7-9	NA	many	TRBJ1-2	TGTGCCAGCAGCCCCCGAGGGCCCTCATCCTATGGCTACACCTTC	CASSPRGPSSYGYTF
TRBV5-1	NA	many	TRBJ1-1	TGCGCCAGCAGCTTGGACGGACGGGCGAACACTGAAGCTTTCTTT	CASSLDGRANTEAFF
TRBV30	TRBD1	few	TRBJ2-5	TGTGCCTGGAGTCCTACAGGGGGCGTCGGAGAGACCCAGTACTTC	CAWSPTGGVGETQYF
TRBV12-3/TRBV12-4	TRBD2	few	TRBJ2-3	TGTGCCAGCAGTCAAGCGGGATCAGTCACAGATACGCAGTATTTT	CASSQAGSVTDTQYF